The 23 T cell receptor beta chains below were found in one sample sequenced in a study of cytomegalovirus exposure and HLA in healthy donors. The PCR employed 60 Vbeta primers together with 13 Jbeta primers. Sequenced by immunoSEQ multiplex PCR; TCRdb stores in-frame clones only, minus some. Its listing shows under 250,000 clones. Sequencing was carried out using PBMCs. Source of these receptors: a girl aged 2 to 9 in good health and CMV-seropositive.

The chain is built from TRBV2 and TRBJ1-3, with D perhaps matching TRBD1 (5 bases). The CDR3 loop spans 16 amino acids. Germline CDR1 reads SNHLY; CDR2 reads FYNNEI. Trimming removed 7 bases from V and 0 bases from J, with 16 bases in between. The CDR3 is CASTVSGDSSGNTIYF. The CDR3 coding sequence is TGTGCCAGCACTGTGAGTGGGGACTCCTCTGGAAACACCATATATTTT.

Here the CDR3 DNA reads TGTGCCAGCAGTTTACCCGGGATTCAGTACTTC. Its translation: CASSLPGIQYF. The chain carries TRBV28 and TRBJ2-4; D uncertain. This CDR3 region has 11 residues. V was pared by 2 bases and J by 10 bases, with 6 bases between. Per germline, CDR1 MDHEN and CDR2 SYDVKM. Complete variable domain (other parts from reference TRBV28 and TRBJ2-4): DVKVTQSSRYLVKRTGEKVFLECVQDMDHENMFWYRQDPGLGLRLIYFSYDVKMKEKGDIPEGYSVSREKKERFSLILESASTNQTSMYLCASSLPGIQYFGAGTRLSVL.

V and J are TRBV18 and TRBJ1-1, with D perhaps TRBD1 (6 bases). Germline V gene lookup returns CDR1 KGHSH and CDR2 LQKENI. The V gene lost 4 bases and the J gene lost 0 bases, with 18 bases spanning the gap. The CDR3 totals 17 residues. The CDR3 is CASSLQSQTGLNTEAFF. DNA of the CDR3: TGTGCCAGCTCACTTCAATCCCAGACAGGTTTGAACACTGAAGCTTTCTTT.

The chain combines TRBV19 with TRBJ1-3; TRBD1 is a possible D gene (6 bases). Germline V lookup: CDR1 LNHDA, CDR2 SQIVND (reference sequence). V dropped 10 bases and J dropped 0 bases, with 19 bases sitting between them. The CDR3 consists of 16 residues. This chain's CDR3 is CATRTLGAASGNTIYF. The CDR3 coding sequence is TGTGCCACCCGAACGCTGGGGGCAGCCTCTGGAAACACCATATATTTT.

On this clone: Other DNA sequences in this sample translate to the same CDR3. The chain couples TRBV4-1 to TRBJ1-4; no definite D call. Deletions cut 3 bases from V and 6 bases from J, with 17 bases between. The V gene's germline CDR1 is MGHRA and CDR2 YSYEKL. This CDR3 has 16 residues. As DNA, the CDR3 is TGCGCCAGCAGCCAGCCTACAGACGGAGCGGATGAAAAACTGTTTTTT. Translation gives CASSQPTDGADEKLFF.

The chain couples TRBV15 to TRBJ2-7, with TRBD2 matching 7 bases. From germline, CDR1 is LNHNV and CDR2 YYDKDF (reference sequence). The ends lost 0 bases at V and 1 base at J; junction bases unmatched: 6. This CDR3 spans 16 amino acids. CDR3: CATSRDRLADSYEQYF. CDR3 nucleotides: TGTGCCACCAGCAGAGATCGGCTAGCGGATTCCTACGAGCAGTACTTC.

In the case of this clone: A junction end diverges from the germline sequence, so it may reflect a read error. This rearrangement joins TRBV5-4 to TRBJ2-7, with 8 bases that match TRBD1. Germline values: CDR1 SGHNT, CDR2 YYREEE (reference sequence). This CDR3 contains 13 residues. As DNA, the CDR3 is TGTGCCAGCACCTTGGACAGGGCCTACGAGCAGTACTTC. It specifies CASTLDRAYEQYF.

V usage is TRBV15 and J usage is TRBJ1-3, with 9 bases identical to TRBD1. The V segment lost 0 bases and the J segment 11 bases; nucleotides outside the gene matches: 5. Germline V CDR1 and CDR2: LNHNV, YYDKDF (reference sequence). The CDR3 has 14 amino acids. CDR3 DNA: TGTGCCACCAGCAGAGAATCGGGACAGGGAGCCATATATTTT. Translating gives CATSRESGQGAIYF.

This chain joins TRBV7-2 and TRBJ2-7; TRBD1 matches 11 bases. The V gene end was trimmed by 5 bases and the J gene end by 9 bases; junction bases not matched to a gene: 12. Germline V gives CDR1 SGHTA, CDR2 FQGNSA. The CDR3 has 15 residues. The CDR3 region is CASSIGTGGITGQYF. The CDR3 DNA reads TGTGCCAGCAGCATCGGGACAGGGGGGATTACGGGGCAGTACTTC.

V and J are TRBV5-1 and TRBJ2-1; 12 bases agree with TRBD2. The CDR3 is made up of 19 amino acids. The V segment lost 6 bases and the J segment 0 bases; nucleotides outside the gene matches: 13. CDR1 and CDR2 from the germline V gene are SGHRS and YFSETQ. The CDR3 coding sequence is TGCGCCAGCACCCCTGAACCTAGCGGGAGGGCCATCTCCTACAATGAGCAGTTCTTC. Translating it yields CASTPEPSGRAISYNEQFF.

This rearrangement joins TRBV7-9 to TRBJ2-5, with D possibly matching TRBD1 (5 bases). V lost 1 base and J 2 bases, leaving 11 bases between the germline ends. CDR1 and CDR2 from the germline V gene are SEHNR and FQNEAQ (reference sequence). CDR3 length: 15 amino acids. Here the CDR3 DNA reads TGTGCCAGCAGCTTAGATGTAGGGGATCAAGAGACCCAGTACTTC. Amino acid sequence: CASSLDVGDQETQYF.

The chain combines TRBV27 with TRBJ2-7; D ambiguous. The germline V and J ends were trimmed by 4 bases and 0 bases, with 7 bases remaining between them. Germline loops: CDR1 MNHEY, CDR2 SMNVEV (reference sequence). The CDR3 loop spans 13 amino acids. DNA for the CDR3: TGTGCCAGCAGTTGGGCCAGCTCCTACGAGCAGTACTTC. The encoded protein is CASSWASSYEQYF.

The chain couples TRBV7-9 to TRBJ2-1, with D perhaps matching TRBD2 (6 bases). The V end was cut by 3 bases, the J end by 0 bases, with 9 bases between. This CDR3 spans 15 amino acids. The germline gives CDR1 SEHNR, CDR2 FQNEAQ (reference sequence). In DNA form, the CDR3 reads TGTGCCAGCAGCTTGGGACTGACCTCCTACAATGAGCAGTTCTTC. Residues: CASSLGLTSYNEQFF. Filled out from reference TRBV7-9 and TRBJ2-1, the complete variable domain reads DTGVSQNPRHKITKRGQNVTFRCDPISEHNRLYWYRQTLGQGPEFLTYFQNEAQLEKSRLLSDRFSAERPKGSFSTLEIQRTEQGDSAMYLCASSLGLTSYNEQFFGPGTRLTVL.

The chain carries TRBV27 and TRBJ2-1; 10 positions agree with TRBD2. There are 14 residues in the CDR3. The junction had 5 bases not matched to a gene; V was cut back by 6 bases and J by 6 bases. Germline V CDR1 and CDR2: MNHEY, SMNVEV (reference sequence). The CDR3, as DNA: TGTGCCAGCAGGAGGAGCGGGGGGGCCAATGAGCAGTTCTTC. It specifies CASRRSGGANEQFF.

This chain connects TRBV5-1 to TRBJ1-1; the D gene is possibly TRBD1 (6 bases). The CDR3 has 18 amino acids. Germline V gene data show CDR1 as SGHRS and CDR2 as YFSETQ. V was pared by 4 bases and J by 0 bases, with 22 bases between. The CDR3 loop reads CASSPGHIPRGMNTEAFF. The CDR3 DNA follows: TGCGCCAGCAGCCCGGGACACATTCCTAGGGGAATGAACACTGAAGCTTTCTTT.

The chain couples TRBV27 to TRBJ2-1; 8 bases agree with TRBD2. Looked up from germline, CDR1 is MNHEY and CDR2 is SMNVEV (reference sequence). This CDR3 spans 16 amino acids. V was clipped by 6 bases and J by 6 bases; unmatched bases: 13. Here the CDR3 reads CASRNLAGLYSNEQFF. The CDR3 bases are TGTGCCAGCAGGAACTTAGCGGGACTCTACAGCAATGAGCAGTTCTTC.

In nucleotides, the CDR3 is TGTGCCATCAGTGCGCCTACTAGCGGCTACACAGATACGCAGTATTTT. Translated, it gives CAISAPTSGYTDTQYF. This chain links TRBV10-3 with TRBJ2-3, with 8 bases aligning to TRBD2. The CDR3 runs 16 residues. The ends lost 4 bases at V and 2 bases at J; junction bases unmatched: 8. Germline CDR1 is ENHRY and CDR2 is SYGVKD.

The gene calls are TRBV5-6 and TRBJ1-4; 9 nucleotides align to TRBD1. The germline V gene encodes CDR1 SGHDT and CDR2 YYEEEE. The CDR3 has 14 residues. Germline trimming cut 3 bases from V and 8 bases from J; bases unmatched to any gene: 5. In DNA form, the CDR3 reads TGTGCCAGCAGCTCCGAGGACAGGGGAGAAAAACTGTTTTTT. Translation: CASSSEDRGEKLFF.

This CDR3 is CASSPTSGREQYF. The CDR3 DNA is TGTGCCAGCAGCCCGACTAGCGGTCGGGAGCAGTACTTC. The chain recombines TRBV9 with TRBJ2-7, with 9 bases that match TRBD2. This CDR3 contains 13 residues. V was pared by 4 bases and J by 7 bases, with 6 bases of the junction left unmatched. The germline V gene encodes CDR1 SGDLS and CDR2 YYNGEE.

This chain connects TRBV6-5 to TRBJ1-1; D remains ambiguous. Germline V gene data show CDR1 as MNHEY and CDR2 as SVGAGI. Trimming pared 2 bases from V and 5 bases from J, leaving 15 bases between. The CDR3 has 15 residues. This chain's CDR3 is CASSYGQVSGTEAFF. The CDR3 region has the DNA TGTGCCAGCAGTTACGGGCAGGTGTCGGGAACTGAAGCTTTCTTT.

This rearrangement joins TRBV7-9 to TRBJ2-5, with 11 bases identical to TRBD2. Gene TRBJ2-7 matches the end of the DNA better, so the J call may be wrong. The CDR3 contains 14 residues. Germline loops: CDR1 SEHNR, CDR2 FQNEAQ (reference sequence). The CDR3 spells CASSSGTSGYEQYF. As DNA, the CDR3 is TGTGCCAGCAGCTCCGGGACTAGCGGCTACGAGCAGTACTTC.

This chain links TRBV27 with TRBJ1-2, with 10 bases identical to TRBD1. CDR1 is MNHEY, CDR2 SMNVEV, per germline (reference sequence). The V segment lost 1 base and the J segment 3 bases; nucleotides outside the gene matches: 8. CDR3 length equals 17 residues. This chain's CDR3 is CASSLLGQGIEDYGYTF. The DNA for the CDR3 is TGTGCCAGCAGTTTATTGGGACAGGGGATCGAGGACTATGGCTACACCTTC.

This sequence joins TRBV5-1 and TRBJ2-5; 9 bases agree with TRBD2. V was clipped by 0 bases and J by 2 bases; unmatched bases: 2. The germline V gene has CDR1 SGHRS and CDR2 YFSETQ. The CDR3 consists of 15 residues. For the CDR3, the DNA is TGCGCCAGCAGCTTGGGACTAGCGGAACAAGAGACCCAGTACTTC. Translated, it gives CASSLGLAEQETQYF.